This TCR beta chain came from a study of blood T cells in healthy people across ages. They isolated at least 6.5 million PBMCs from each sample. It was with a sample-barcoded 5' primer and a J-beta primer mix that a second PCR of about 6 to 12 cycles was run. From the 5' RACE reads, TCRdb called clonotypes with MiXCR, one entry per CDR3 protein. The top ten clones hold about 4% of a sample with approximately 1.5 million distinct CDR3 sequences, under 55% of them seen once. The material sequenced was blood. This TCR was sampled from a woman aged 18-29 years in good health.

The CDR3 sequence: CASTRGGLAHEAFF. The CDR3 DNA sequence: TGTGCCAGCACTAGGGGGGGGCTCGCTCATGAAGCTTTCTTT. The J gene is TRBJ1-1, the V gene TRBV12-3 or TRBV12-4, with D perhaps matching TRBD1 (6 bases). This CDR3 is built from 14 residues. The germline V and J ends were trimmed by 7 bases and 7 bases, with 19 bases remaining between them.